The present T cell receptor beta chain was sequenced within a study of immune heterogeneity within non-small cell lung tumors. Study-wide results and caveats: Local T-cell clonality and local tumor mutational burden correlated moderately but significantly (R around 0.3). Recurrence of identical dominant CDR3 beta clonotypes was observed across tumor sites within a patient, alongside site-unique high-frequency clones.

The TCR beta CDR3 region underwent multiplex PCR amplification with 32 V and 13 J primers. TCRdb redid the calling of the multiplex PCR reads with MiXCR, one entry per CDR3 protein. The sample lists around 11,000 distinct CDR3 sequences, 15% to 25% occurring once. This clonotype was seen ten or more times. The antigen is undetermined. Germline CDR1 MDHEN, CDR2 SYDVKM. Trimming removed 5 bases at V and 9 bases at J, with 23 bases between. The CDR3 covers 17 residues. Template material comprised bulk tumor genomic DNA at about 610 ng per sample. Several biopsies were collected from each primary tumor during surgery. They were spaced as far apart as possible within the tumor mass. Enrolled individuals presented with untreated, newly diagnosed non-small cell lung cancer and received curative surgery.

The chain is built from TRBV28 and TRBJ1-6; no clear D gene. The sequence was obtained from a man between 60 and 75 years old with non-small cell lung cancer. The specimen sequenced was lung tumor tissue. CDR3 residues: CASSPTRASRRTSPLHF. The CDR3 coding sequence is TGTGCCAGCAGTCCAACCCGAGCCAGCAGACGAACTTCACCCCTCCACTTT. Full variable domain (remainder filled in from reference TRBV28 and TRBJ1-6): DVKVTQSSRYLVKRTGEKVFLECVQDMDHENMFWYRQDPGLGLRLIYFSYDVKMKEKGDIPEGYSVSREKKERFSLILESASTNQTSMYLCASSPTRASRRTSPLHFGNGTRLTVT.